One and the same sample provided the 25 T cell receptor beta chains below, sequenced in a study of identical twins. MiXCR, applied by TCRdb to the 5' RACE reads, yields one record per CDR3 protein. The sample lists about 530,000 distinct CDR3 sequences; around 20% were seen once. This sample also appeared in a second study, on yellow fever vaccine responses in identical twins.

The sequencing input was CD4+ T cells sorted from blood. These receptors were obtained from a woman aged 18-29 years in good health.

The chain uses TRBV5-1 and TRBJ2-1; TRBD2 matches at 8 bases. The CDR3 has 16 residues. Germline CDR1 SGHRS, CDR2 YFSETQ. Germline trimming cut 4 bases from V and 3 bases from J; bases unmatched to any gene: 9. The CDR3, as DNA: TGCGCCAGCAGCCCGCGGGGGGACGACTTCTACAATGAGCAGTTCTTC. Its protein is CASSPRGDDFYNEQFF.

The V gene is TRBV7-9, the J gene TRBJ2-1, with 7 positions matching TRBD2. The ends lost 4 bases at V and 0 bases at J; junction bases unmatched: 9. Germline CDR1 SEHNR, CDR2 FQNEAQ (reference sequence). This CDR3 contains 17 residues. As DNA, the CDR3 is TGTGCCAGCAGCTCGGGGGGTGGGACCCACTCCTACAATGAGCAGTTCTTC. This codes for CASSSGGGTHSYNEQFF.

The V gene is TRBV24-1, the J gene TRBJ2-5; 13 bases map to TRBD2. Germline CDR1 reads KGHDR; CDR2 reads SFDVKD. This CDR3 has 17 residues. Unmatched junction bases numbered 7, after V lost 3 bases and J lost 4 bases. The CDR3 reads CATSDLRTSGSLETQYF. The CDR3, as DNA: TGTGCCACCAGTGATCTTCGGACTAGCGGGAGTTTAGAGACCCAGTACTTC.

The chain is built from TRBV27 and TRBJ2-7, with 9 bases lining up with TRBD2. Per germline, CDR1 MNHEY and CDR2 SMNVEV (reference sequence). The CDR3 has 13 amino acids. Unmatched junction bases numbered 3, after V lost 5 bases and J lost 4 bases. The CDR3 nucleotides read TGTGCCAGCAGTAGCGGGAGGCGATACGAGCAGTACTTC. Protein product: CASSSGRRYEQYF.

This chain joins TRBV12-3 or TRBV12-4 and TRBJ2-1, with TRBD1 identical over 11 bases. This CDR3 is built from 16 residues. V shed 5 bases and J 0 bases; nucleotides not matched to a gene: 3. In DNA, the CDR3 is TGTGCCAGCAGTGCCGGGACAGGGGGCTCCTACAATGAGCAGTTCTTC. Translating it yields CASSAGTGGSYNEQFF.

This clonotype came up a few times. The chain has TRBV28 and TRBJ1-2; D might be TRBD1 (5 bases). V gave up 3 bases and J gave up 6 bases, with 17 bases separating them. Germline V CDR1 and CDR2: MDHEN, SYDVKM. This CDR3 comprises 15 residues. In nucleotides, the CDR3 is TGTGCCAGCAGTTTTACCCCGCAGGGAGACCATGGCTACACCTTC. This gives the protein CASSFTPQGDHGYTF.

This clonotype was recorded at least ten times. The chain carries TRBV5-5 and TRBJ2-3, with D unresolved. The germline V and J ends were trimmed by 4 bases and 3 bases, with 15 bases remaining between them. The CDR3 contains 15 residues. Germline CDR1 reads SGHKS; CDR2 reads YYEKEE (reference sequence). This CDR3 reads CASSPHNGGTDTQYF. As DNA, the CDR3 is TGTGCCAGCAGCCCACACAACGGTGGAACAGATACGCAGTATTTT.

V usage is TRBV12-3 or TRBV12-4 and J usage is TRBJ1-1; D gene ambiguous. There are 13 residues in the CDR3. Trimming pared 5 bases from V and 1 base from J, leaving 8 bases between. Written as DNA, the CDR3 is TGTGCCAGCAGTCCGTTTCGGAACACTGAAGCTTTCTTT. Its translation: CASSPFRNTEAFF.

The chain is built from TRBV6-5 and TRBJ2-2; D call uncertain. From germline, CDR1 is MNHEY and CDR2 SVGAGI. V gave up 0 bases and J gave up 0 bases, with 11 bases separating them. This CDR3 contains 17 residues. CDR3 sequence reads: CASSYSPNVANTGELFF. CDR3 DNA sequence: TGTGCCAGCAGTTACTCCCCGAACGTCGCGAACACCGGGGAGCTGTTTTTT.

This clonotype was observed a few times. V gene TRBV6-1 combines with J gene TRBJ1-2, with D possibly TRBD1 on 6 matching bases. Germline V gene data show CDR1 as MNHNS and CDR2 as SASEGT. V lost 4 bases, J lost 4 bases, and 13 bases lay in between. The CDR3 totals 14 residues. CDR3 nucleotides: TGTGCCAGCAGTGCGTCCGGACAGATCTATGGCTACACCTTC. Encoded protein: CASSASGQIYGYTF.

This rearrangement joins TRBV24-1 to TRBJ2-1, with D hard to call. This CDR3 has 13 residues. The V gene lost 3 bases and the J gene lost 4 bases, with 6 bases spanning the gap. Per the germline V gene, CDR1 is KGHDR and CDR2 is SFDVKD. The CDR3 sequence is CATSDKLYNEQFF. In DNA, the CDR3 is TGTGCCACCAGTGATAAACTGTACAATGAGCAGTTCTTC.

This chain connects TRBV12-3 or TRBV12-4 to TRBJ2-2; 7 positions match TRBD1. Unmatched junction bases numbered 5, after V lost 7 bases and J lost 3 bases. The CDR3 runs to 14 residues. CDR3: CASTSDRHTGELFF. The CDR3 bases are TGTGCCAGCACCTCGGACAGGCACACCGGGGAGCTGTTTTTT.

V gene TRBV6-5 combines with J gene TRBJ2-7, with D perhaps being TRBD1 or TRBD2 (6 bases each). The V end was cut by 4 bases, the J end by 2 bases, with 9 bases between. The CDR3 has 13 amino acids. Per germline, CDR1 MNHEY and CDR2 SVGAGI. This CDR3 is CASSWRDTYEQYF. The DNA of the CDR3 is TGTGCCAGCAGTTGGAGGGACACCTACGAGCAGTACTTC.

The V call is TRBV10-3, the J call TRBJ1-2, with D possibly TRBD1 on 6 matching bases. The CDR3 contains 12 residues. Germline loops: CDR1 ENHRY, CDR2 SYGVKD. Deletions cut 6 bases from V and 5 bases from J, with 10 bases between. The CDR3 nucleotides are TGTGCCATCAGGGAAGGACAGTATGGCTACACCTTC. As protein: CAIREGQYGYTF.

The chain recombines TRBV5-1 with TRBJ2-2, with 7 bases lining up with TRBD1. Trimming removed 5 bases from V and 1 base from J; junction bases left unmatched: 5. Germline values: CDR1 SGHRS, CDR2 YFSETQ. The CDR3 is 15 amino acids. CDR3 in DNA: TGCGCCAGCAGGGAATACAGGGGGAACACCGGGGAGCTGTTTTTT. Translated: CASREYRGNTGELFF.

The chain joins TRBV19 to TRBJ2-1, with D possibly being TRBD2 (6 bases). Germline V CDR1 and CDR2: LNHDA, SQIVND (reference sequence). Trimming cost V 3 bases and J 5 bases, with 17 bases left between them. The CDR3 runs to 16 residues. In DNA form, the CDR3 reads TGTGCCAGTAGTATCCTCTATAGGGGAGGCAACAATGAGCAGTTCTTC. Its protein is CASSILYRGGNNEQFF.

This clonotype showed up just a few times. This sequence joins TRBV7-9 and TRBJ2-3; D possibly corresponds to TRBD2 (6 bases). Trimming removed 6 bases at V and 4 bases at J, with 14 bases between. Germline V gene sequence: CDR1 SEHNR, CDR2 FQNEAQ (reference sequence). The CDR3 totals 14 residues. The DNA for the CDR3 is TGTGCCAGCAGTTCGGACTACCGGCCAGATACGCAGTATTTT. It translates to CASSSDYRPDTQYF.

This clonotype turned up a few times. V is TRBV10-3 and J is TRBJ2-1; possibly TRBD2 for D (6 bases). The CDR3 contains 15 residues. Between the trimmed V and J ends, which lost 2 bases and 9 bases, there was a span of 17 bases. CDR1 is ENHRY, CDR2 SYGVKD, per germline. The CDR3, as DNA: TGTGCCATCAGTGAGGGGGGATGGGGGGTCGGTGAGCAGTTCTTC. Translation: CAISEGGWGVGEQFF.

This chain uses TRBV7-9 with TRBJ2-1; no firm D call. The V and J ends lost 5 bases and 8 bases respectively, with 13 bases between them. From germline, CDR1 is SEHNR and CDR2 FQNEAQ (reference sequence). This CDR3 has 13 amino acids. This chain's CDR3 is CASSPLIPHEQFF. CDR3 nucleotide sequence: TGTGCCAGCAGCCCCCTCATTCCCCATGAGCAGTTCTTC.

The chain combines TRBV6-6 with TRBJ2-7, with 9 bases fitting TRBD2. The V gene end was trimmed by 10 bases and the J gene end by 3 bases; junction bases not matched to a gene: 7. From germline, CDR1 is MNHNY and CDR2 SVGAGI (reference sequence). CDR3 length: 13 amino acids. The CDR3 DNA follows: TGTGCCACCGTGTCTAGCGGGAACTACGAGCAGTACTTC. Amino acids: CATVSSGNYEQYF.

This clonotype has just a few counts. The V and J genes are TRBV20-1 and TRBJ2-5, with D unclear. The CDR3 covers 12 residues. Germline assignment: CDR1 DFQATT and CDR2 SNEGSKA (reference sequence). The ends were cut back, 8 bases at V and 1 base at J, with 11 bases in the middle. The CDR3 loop reads CSTEGIQETQYF. CDR3 sequence (DNA): TGCAGTACGGAAGGGATCCAAGAGACCCAGTACTTC.

This clonotype appeared a few times. The V call is TRBV4-1, the J call TRBJ2-5; 9 bases align to TRBD1. CDR3 length: 15 amino acids. In germline, CDR1 is MGHRA, CDR2 YSYEKL. V shed 4 bases, J shed 4 bases, and the junction held 7 bases outside the gene matches. CDR3 region: CASSPTGGVGETQYF. Written as DNA, the CDR3 is TGCGCCAGCAGCCCTACAGGGGGCGTGGGAGAGACCCAGTACTTC.

This clonotype was counted a few times. The chain combines TRBV28 with TRBJ2-1, with TRBD2 matching 9 bases. V shed 6 bases, J shed 7 bases, and the junction held 10 bases outside the gene matches. Germline V gene data show CDR1 as MDHEN and CDR2 as SYDVKM. The CDR3 contains 15 residues. The CDR3 sequence is CASSGGGAHSNEQFF. DNA of the CDR3: TGTGCCAGCAGCGGCGGGGGGGCCCATTCTAATGAGCAGTTCTTC. Based on the CDR3 plus reference TRBV28 and TRBJ2-1, the full variable domain is DVKVTQSSRYLVKRTGEKVFLECVQDMDHENMFWYRQDPGLGLRLIYFSYDVKMKEKGDIPEGYSVSREKKERFSLILESASTNQTSMYLCASSGGGAHSNEQFFGPGTRLTVL.

To note about this clonotype: A junction end diverges from the germline sequence, so it may reflect a read error. The chain has TRBV12-3 or TRBV12-4 and TRBJ2-2; 9 nucleotides line up with TRBD1. The CDR3 covers 17 residues. The CDR3 reads CASSSRDRVLNPGELFF. In DNA form, the CDR3 reads TGTGCCAGCAGTTCCCGGGACAGGGTATTGAACCCCGGGGAGCTGTTTTTT.

This clonotype was found a few times. The V and J genes are TRBV2 and TRBJ2-7; 8 nucleotides agree with TRBD1. The CDR3 has 13 residues. Germline V lookup: CDR1 SNHLY, CDR2 FYNNEI. J gave up 2 bases and V 6 bases, and 3 bases lay outside the gene matches. As DNA, the CDR3 is TGTGCCAGCAGCGGGACAGGAACCTACGAGCAGTACTTC. Amino acid sequence: CASSGTGTYEQYF.